The rows below give T cell receptor beta chains drawn from one sample of a study of technical replicates of blood from a few donors. Sequenced by immunoSEQ multiplex PCR; TCRdb stores in-frame clones only, minus some. The repertoire holds tens of thousands of clones, with 85% to 95% as singletons. Material for sequencing was T cells isolated from PBMCs. The receptors originated from a human donor in good health. CDR3s include the opening cysteine and the closing phenylalanine or tryptophan. Each record gives: J gene, clone size, D gene, V gene, CDR3 DNA, CDR3 protein. D genes are given only for firm matches. Size values are once, few and many counts, or a class for expanded clones, and some rows have none.

TRBJ2-2 NA NA TRBV6-1 TGTGCCAGCAAGGTGGAAGCGCTAATCACCGGGGAGCTGTTTTTT CASKVEALITGELFF
TRBJ1-3 NA TRBD1 TRBV6-5 TGTGCCAGCACCCGGGGACAGCAAGGAAACACCATATATTTT CASTRGQQGNTIYF
TRBJ1-3 NA NA TRBV7-6 TGTGCCAGCAGCTCCCGGGGGACTGGAAACACCATATATTTT CASSSRGTGNTIYF
TRBJ2-3 NA TRBD2 TRBV20-1 TGCAGTGCTGGACTAGAAGCGCAGTATTTT CSAGLEAQYF
TRBJ2-3 NA NA TRBV9 TGTGCCAGCAGCGTAGTCGGCACAGATACGCAGTATTTT CASSVVGTDTQYF
TRBJ2-7 NA NA TRBV30 TGTGCCTGGAGAACAGTTCGAGTCTACGAGCAGTACTTC CAWRTVRVYEQYF
TRBJ1-1 NA NA TRBV19 TGTGCCAGTAGTATTAGACAGACGAACACTGAAGCTTTCTTT CASSIRQTNTEAFF
TRBJ2-5 NA NA TRBV30 TGTGCCTGGAGTGTCTGGAGGGATGAGACCCAGTACTTC CAWSVWRDETQYF
TRBJ2-7 NA NA TRBV6-6 TGTGCCAGCAGCCCCGGAGGGGAAAACTACGAGCAGTACTTC CASSPGGENYEQYF
TRBJ2-7 NA TRBD1 TRBV9 TGTGCCAGCAGCCGAAACAGGGGTGCGGACGAGCAGTACTTC CASSRNRGADEQYF
TRBJ1-2 NA NA TRBV6-5 TGTGCCAGCAGTTACTCGCGAGAGTTGTATGGCTACACCTTC CASSYSRELYGYTF
TRBJ1-5 NA NA TRBV4-1 TGCGCCAGCAGCCAGGGGCAGGGTGATCAGCCCCAGCATTTT CASSQGQGDQPQHF
TRBJ1-2 NA NA TRBV4-3 TGCGCCAGCAGCCAAGGAACCGGGGGCTACACCTTC CASSQGTGGYTF
TRBJ2-2 NA TRBD2 TRBV13 TGTGCCAGCAGCTTCGGGACTAGCGGGAGCATGGACACCGGGGAGCTGTTTTTT CASSFGTSGSMDTGELFF
TRBJ2-5 NA TRBD2 TRBV7-2 TGTGCCAGCAGCTTAGGAATGGTAGCGGGACAAGAGACCCAGTACTTC CASSLGMVAGQETQYF
TRBJ2-2 NA NA TRBV29-1 TGCAGCGTTGTTTCAGGGTCCGGGGAGCTGTTTTTT CSVVSGSGELFF
TRBJ1-2 once NA TRBV5-1 TGCGCCAGCAGCTTGGGAGAGAAGAGCTACACCTTC CASSLGEKSYTF
TRBJ2-1 NA TRBD2 TRBV27 TGTGCCAGCCAATTTGGGGAGGGCAGAGACTACAATGAGCAGTTCTTC CASQFGEGRDYNEQFF
TRBJ2-1 NA TRBD2 TRBV6-5 TGTGCCAGCACCGGACTAGCGGGAGGAGACAATGAGCAGTTCTTC CASTGLAGGDNEQFF
TRBJ1-5 NA NA TRBV7-9 TGTGCCAGCAGCGAAGGACGGACTAGCGGGCAGCCCCAGCATTTT CASSEGRTSGQPQHF
TRBJ1-3 NA TRBD1 TRBV6-1 TGTGCCAGCAGTCCTACAGGGGTAGGAAACACCATATATTTT CASSPTGVGNTIYF
TRBJ1-1 NA NA TRBV7-3 TGTGCCAGCAGCTTAACTTGGACTCCGAACACTGAAGCTTTCTTT CASSLTWTPNTEAFF